This paragraph reports one T cell receptor beta chain. What it binds is unknown. This sample stems from a study of cytomegalovirus exposure and HLA in healthy donors. General study findings and limits: Among TCR beta chains, those listed as cytomegalovirus-associated numbered about 160. As confirmed in vitro, a few CMV-associated chains were specific for CMV antigens. Reported results showed that the classifier diagnosed cytomegalovirus status with high specificity and sensitivity. Many donors shared some public TCRs, even though most TCR sequences were rare.

V gave up 0 bases and J gave up 1 base; unmatched junction bases: 7. This CDR3 has 18 amino acids. CDR1 and CDR2 from the germline V gene are LGHNA and YSLEER. The protocol was immunoSEQ multiplex PCR, while the TCRdb copy is restricted to in-frame clones and leaves out a portion. The table shows 150,000 to 180,000 clones, with about 88% occurring only once. This chain links TRBV4-3 with TRBJ2-3; TRBD2 agrees at 10 bases. Sample: PBMCs. The clonotype originates from a man aged 18 to 30 in good health and CMV-seropositive. CDR3 amino acids: CASSQERASGGGTDTQYF. CDR3 nucleotides: TGCGCCAGCAGCCAAGAACGGGCTAGCGGGGGAGGCACAGATACGCAGTATTTT.